These 18 T cell receptor beta chains were all obtained from the same sample, sequenced in a study of T cell changes during pregnancy in multiple sclerosis. The repertoire was sequenced with immunoSEQ multiplex PCR; TCRdb's copy has only in-frame clones and lacks some. The data contain tens of thousands of clones, approximately 94% of them singletons. The specimen was peripheral blood, collected in the third trimester of pregnancy. The source of these receptors is a female donor with multiple sclerosis, enrolled in a pregnancy study.

This clone appeared once. The chain couples TRBV18 to TRBJ1-5; D is possibly TRBD1 (5 bases). With 5 bases removed from V and 7 bases from J, the gap between germline ends came to 15 bases. Germline values: CDR1 KGHSH, CDR2 LQKENI. The CDR3 is 14 amino acids. CDR3 amino acids: CASSYSGLVQPQHF. DNA of the CDR3: TGTGCCAGCTCATACTCAGGGTTGGTCCAGCCCCAGCATTTT.

Notes on this clone: Other DNA sequences within the sample encode an identical CDR3. The genes are TRBV30 and TRBJ2-5; TRBD2 is a possible D gene (7 bases). Germline values: CDR1 GTSNPN, CDR2 SVGIG (reference sequence). This CDR3 has 15 residues. The V end lost 0 bases, the J end lost 5 bases, and 16 bases lay between the germline ends. In DNA, the CDR3 is TGTGCCTGGAGTGTGGGGGGGGCAGGACAGGAGACCCAGTACTTC. It codes for CAWSVGGAGQETQYF.

This chain links TRBV4-2 with TRBJ2-3; TRBD1 might be the D (6 bases). Germline V lookup: CDR1 LGHNA, CDR2 YNFKEQ. V was cut by 8 bases and J by 1 base, with 19 bases left in between. This CDR3 has 16 amino acids. CDR3 loop: CASGPLGEGGTDTQYF. The CDR3 region has the DNA TGTGCCAGCGGGCCCCTTGGTGAGGGGGGCACAGATACGCAGTATTTT.

The J gene is TRBJ2-5, the V gene TRBV7-2; D is unresolved. Germline CDR1 and CDR2: SGHTA and FQGNSA. V lost 2 bases to trimming and J lost 4 bases, with 5 bases between them. This CDR3 region has 12 residues. The CDR3 sequence: CASSLLRETQYF. CDR3 coding DNA: TGTGCCAGCAGCTTATTGCGAGAGACCCAGTACTTC.

The V gene is TRBV6-5, the J gene TRBJ1-2; D perhaps matches TRBD1 (6 bases). CDR3 size: 15 residues. Trimming took off 2 bases at V and 6 bases at J, with 16 bases between the two ends. In germline, CDR1 is MNHEY, CDR2 SVGAGI. The CDR3 region is CASSYEGGLWDGYTF. CDR3 in DNA: TGTGCCAGCAGTTACGAGGGGGGGCTGTGGGATGGCTACACCTTC.

This clone has only one observation. This chain uses TRBV7-6 with TRBJ1-2; 11 bases map to TRBD1. This CDR3 spans 14 amino acids. The V segment lost 5 bases and the J segment 2 bases; nucleotides outside the gene matches: 1. CDR1 and CDR2 from the germline V gene are SGHVS and FNYEAQ. DNA for the CDR3: TGTGCCAGCAGCCGGGACAGGGGGAACTATGGCTACACCTTC. Translation gives CASSRDRGNYGYTF.

This clone was counted once. The chain is built from TRBV7-9 and TRBJ2-1, with 8 bases that match TRBD2. The CDR3 contains 17 residues. V shed 2 bases, J shed 7 bases, and the junction held 13 bases outside the gene matches. CDR1 is SEHNR, CDR2 FQNEAQ, per germline (reference sequence). DNA for the CDR3: TGTGCCAGCAGCTTATCCCTCTCAGCGGGGGTGCATAATGAGCAGTTCTTC. Its protein product is CASSLSLSAGVHNEQFF.

The chain is built from TRBV11-3 and TRBJ2-2; D unclear. The CDR3 sequence is 13 residues long. V lost 1 base and J 6 bases, leaving 6 bases between the germline ends. Germline CDR1 SGHNT, CDR2 YENEEA. CDR3 region: CASSLGDPGELFF. CDR3 nucleotides: TGTGCCAGCAGCTTAGGAGATCCCGGGGAGCTGTTTTTT. Filled out from reference TRBV11-3 and TRBJ2-2, the complete variable domain reads EAGVVQSPRYKIIEKKQPVAFWCNPISGHNTLYWYLQNLGQGPELLIRYENEEAVDDSQLPKDRFSAERLKGVDSTLKIQPAELGDSAVYLCASSLGDPGELFFGEGSRLTVL.

The chain couples TRBV2 to TRBJ1-1, with TRBD1 matching over 10 bases. The CDR3 totals 15 residues. Per the germline V gene, CDR1 is SNHLY and CDR2 is FYNNEI. V lost 2 bases to trimming and J lost 4 bases; unmatched junction nucleotides: 4. The CDR3: CASSELGQGITEAFF. Written as DNA, the CDR3 is TGTGCCAGCAGTGAATTGGGACAGGGGATCACTGAAGCTTTCTTT. The full variable domain, with the rest looked up from reference TRBV2 and TRBJ1-1, is EPEVTQTPSHQVTQMGQEVILRCVPISNHLYFYWYRQILGQKVEFLVSFYNNEISEKSEIFDDQFSVERPDGSNFTLKIRSTKLEDSAMYFCASSELGQGITEAFFGQGTRLTVV.

The chain carries TRBV10-3 and TRBJ1-1; 8 positions agree with TRBD1. Germline assignment: CDR1 ENHRY and CDR2 SYGVKD. This CDR3 has 14 amino acids. V lost 6 bases and J lost 4; bases outside the gene matches: 7. The CDR3 region has the DNA TGTGCCATCAGCCGCGATGGGACAGGCACTGAAGCTTTCTTT. Its protein is CAISRDGTGTEAFF.

This sequence joins TRBV6-4 and TRBJ2-3, with TRBD2 identical over 9 bases. Trimming removed 3 bases from V and 4 bases from J; junction bases left unmatched: 5. The CDR3 length is 15 residues. Per germline, CDR1 MRHNA and CDR2 SNTAGT. The CDR3 reads CASSEQAGGSDTQYF. DNA of the CDR3: TGTGCCAGCAGTGAACAGGCGGGGGGGTCAGATACGCAGTATTTT.

The genes are TRBV7-8 and TRBJ2-5; 7 nucleotides agree with TRBD1. The junction had 8 bases not matched to a gene; V was cut back by 4 bases and J by 3 bases. The CDR3 consists of 15 residues. Germline loops: CDR1 SGHVS, CDR2 FQNEAQ. The CDR3 protein is CASSSSGTVKETQYF. The CDR3, as DNA: TGTGCCAGCAGCTCCTCAGGGACAGTAAAAGAGACCCAGTACTTC.

V gene TRBV10-3 combines with J gene TRBJ2-7; 14 nucleotides agree with TRBD2. The CDR3 length is 15 residues. The germline CDR1 and CDR2 sequences are ENHRY and SYGVKD. Losses at the gene ends were 6 bases for V and 3 bases for J; bases not matched to a gene: 4. CDR3 sequence reads: CAIRTSGGAFYEQYF. The CDR3 bases are TGTGCCATCAGGACTAGCGGGGGGGCCTTCTACGAGCAGTACTTC.

The chain couples TRBV6-6 to TRBJ2-2; 7 nucleotides match TRBD1. Per the germline V gene, CDR1 is MNHNY and CDR2 is SVGAGI (reference sequence). CDR3 length: 15 residues. Losses at the gene ends were 6 bases for V and 6 bases for J; bases not matched to a gene: 10. CDR3 loop: CASRRQGLSPGELFF. CDR3 DNA sequence: TGTGCCAGCAGAAGACAGGGATTGTCTCCCGGGGAGCTGTTTTTT.

Only one count was recorded for this clone. This sequence joins TRBV4-3 and TRBJ1-4; 7 nucleotides match TRBD1. Germline lookup yields CDR1 LGHNA and CDR2 YSLEER. J lost 5 bases, V lost 3 bases, and 6 bases had no gene match. The CDR3 runs to 15 residues. CDR3 DNA: TGCGCCAGCAGCCACGACAGGGCCCTGAATGAAAAACTGTTTTTT. It translates to CASSHDRALNEKLFF.

The chain employs TRBV27 and TRBJ1-2; TRBD1 matches 7 bases. The CDR3 length is 15 residues. Unmatched junction bases numbered 9, after V lost 4 bases and J lost 4 bases. Looked up from germline, CDR1 is MNHEY and CDR2 is SMNVEV (reference sequence). The CDR3 nucleotides are TGTGCCAGCAGTTCCAACAGGGGAAAGGGCTATGGCTACACCTTC. Its translation: CASSSNRGKGYGYTF.

This chain uses TRBV6-6 with TRBJ2-3; D uncertain. The CDR3 has 12 amino acids. V was trimmed by 2 bases and J by 6 bases, leaving 6 bases between them. Per germline, CDR1 MNHNY and CDR2 SVGAGI (reference sequence). CDR3 in DNA: TGTGCCAGCAGTTACCGGGTGGATACGCAGTATTTT. The encoded protein is CASSYRVDTQYF.

In DNA, the CDR3 is TGTGCCAGTTGGGACAGGGTATCCGATGGCTACACCTTC. Translated: CASWDRVSDGYTF. This chain links TRBV19 with TRBJ1-2; 9 bases align to TRBD1. Germline V lookup: CDR1 LNHDA, CDR2 SQIVND (reference sequence). The CDR3 runs 13 residues. The V segment lost 8 bases and the J segment 6 bases; nucleotides outside the gene matches: 7.